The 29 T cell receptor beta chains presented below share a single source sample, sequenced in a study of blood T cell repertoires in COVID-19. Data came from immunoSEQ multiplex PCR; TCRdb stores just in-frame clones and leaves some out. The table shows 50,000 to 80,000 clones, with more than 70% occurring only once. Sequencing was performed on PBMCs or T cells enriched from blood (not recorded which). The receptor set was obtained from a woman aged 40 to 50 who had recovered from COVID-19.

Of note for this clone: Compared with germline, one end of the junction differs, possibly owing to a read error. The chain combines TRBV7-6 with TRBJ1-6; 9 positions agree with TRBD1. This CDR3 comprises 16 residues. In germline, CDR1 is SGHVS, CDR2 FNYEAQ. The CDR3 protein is CASSSSGTGYSSPLHF. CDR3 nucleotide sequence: TGTGCCAGCAGCTCCTCCGGGACAGGGTATAGTTCACCCCTCCACTTT.

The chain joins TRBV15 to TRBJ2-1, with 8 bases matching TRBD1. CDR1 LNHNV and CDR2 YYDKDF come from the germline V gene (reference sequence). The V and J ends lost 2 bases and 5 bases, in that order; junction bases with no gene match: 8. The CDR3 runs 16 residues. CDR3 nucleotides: TGTGCCACCAGCAGATCCACAGGGGGAGTGAACAATGAGCAGTTCTTC. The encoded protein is CATSRSTGGVNNEQFF.

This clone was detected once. The CDR3 loop is CASSIRTFGDNEQFF. Here the CDR3 DNA reads TGTGCCAGTAGTATCAGGACCTTCGGGGACAATGAGCAGTTCTTC. The rearrangement joins TRBV19 to TRBJ2-1, with a tentative D call TRBD2 (5 bases). The CDR3 covers 15 residues. V was shortened by 3 bases and J by 5 bases, with 14 bases between the two germline ends. Germline loops: CDR1 LNHDA, CDR2 SQIVND (reference sequence). The variable domain in full, completed from reference TRBV19 and TRBJ2-1, reads DGGITQSPKYLFRKEGQNVTLSCEQNLNHDAMYWYRQDPGQGLRLIYYSQIVNDFQKGDIAEGYSVSREKKESFPLTVTSAQKNPTAFYLCASSIRTFGDNEQFFGPGTRLTVL.

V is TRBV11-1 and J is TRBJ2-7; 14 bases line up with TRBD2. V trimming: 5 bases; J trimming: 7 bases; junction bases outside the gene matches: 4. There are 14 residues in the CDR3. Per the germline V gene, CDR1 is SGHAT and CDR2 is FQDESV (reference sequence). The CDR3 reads CASSEGLAGDEQYF. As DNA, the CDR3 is TGTGCCAGCAGCGAGGGACTAGCGGGGGATGAGCAGTACTTC.

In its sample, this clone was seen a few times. CDR3 protein: CASSPPDRVNGYTF. CDR3 coding DNA: TGTGCCAGCAGCCCCCCCGACAGAGTGAATGGCTACACCTTC. The chain is built from TRBV3-1 (or the pseudogene TRBV3-2) and TRBJ1-2; tentatively, D is TRBD1 (5 bases). Germline values: CDR1 LGHDT, CDR2 YNNKEL (reference sequence). V was clipped by 4 bases and J by 6 bases, with 15 bases between them. The CDR3 extends over 14 amino acids.

The CDR3 region is CASRVLFFTHRDRGYTF. The CDR3 DNA follows: TGTGCCAGCAGGGTGCTCTTCTTCACTCACAGGGACCGTGGCTACACCTTC. This chain connects TRBV2 to TRBJ1-2; the D gene is possibly TRBD1 (6 bases). V lost 6 bases and J 7 bases, leaving 27 bases between the germline ends. Germline loops: CDR1 SNHLY, CDR2 FYNNEI. This CDR3 contains 17 residues.

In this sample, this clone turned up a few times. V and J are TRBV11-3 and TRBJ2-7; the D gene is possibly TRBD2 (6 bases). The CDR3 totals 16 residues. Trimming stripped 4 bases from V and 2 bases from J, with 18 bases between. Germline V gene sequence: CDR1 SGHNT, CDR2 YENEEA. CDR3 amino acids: CASSSGRGTAAYEQYF. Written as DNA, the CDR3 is TGTGCCAGCAGCTCCGGACGCGGGACCGCCGCCTACGAGCAGTACTTC.

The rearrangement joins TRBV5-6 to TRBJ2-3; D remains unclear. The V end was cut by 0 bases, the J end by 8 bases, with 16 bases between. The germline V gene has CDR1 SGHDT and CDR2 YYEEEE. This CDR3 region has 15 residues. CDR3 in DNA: TGTGCCAGCAGCTTGGTTGGGTCAGGATCAGTTACGCAGTATTTT. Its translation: CASSLVGSGSVTQYF.

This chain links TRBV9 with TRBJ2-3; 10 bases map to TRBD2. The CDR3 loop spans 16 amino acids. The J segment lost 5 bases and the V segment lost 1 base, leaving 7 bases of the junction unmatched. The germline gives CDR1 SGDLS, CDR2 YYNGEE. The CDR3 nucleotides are TGTGCCAGCAGCGTAACTAGCGGGGAACGCATAGATACGCAGTATTTT. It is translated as CASSVTSGERIDTQYF.

CDR3 sequence reads: CASSPGTGGSYEQYF. The CDR3 DNA is TGTGCCAGCTCACCAGGGACAGGGGGATCCTACGAGCAGTACTTC. The genes are TRBV18 and TRBJ2-7; 11 bases fit TRBD1. Germline V gives CDR1 KGHSH, CDR2 LQKENI. V lost 2 bases, J lost 1 base, and 1 base stayed unmatched. The length of the CDR3 is 15 residues.

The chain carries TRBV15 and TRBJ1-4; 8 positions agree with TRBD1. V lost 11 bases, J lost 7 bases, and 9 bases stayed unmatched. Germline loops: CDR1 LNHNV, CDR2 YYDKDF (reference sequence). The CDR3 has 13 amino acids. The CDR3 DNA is TGTGCCTCCCAGCAGGGGGCTATTGAAAAACTGTTTTTT. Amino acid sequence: CASQQGAIEKLFF.

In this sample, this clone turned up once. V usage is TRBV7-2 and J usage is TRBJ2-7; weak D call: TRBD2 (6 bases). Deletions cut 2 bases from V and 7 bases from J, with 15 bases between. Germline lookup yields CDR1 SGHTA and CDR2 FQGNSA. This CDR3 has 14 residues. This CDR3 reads CASSLSGRVQEQYF. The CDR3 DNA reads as TGTGCCAGCAGCTTAAGCGGGCGGGTTCAGGAGCAGTACTTC.

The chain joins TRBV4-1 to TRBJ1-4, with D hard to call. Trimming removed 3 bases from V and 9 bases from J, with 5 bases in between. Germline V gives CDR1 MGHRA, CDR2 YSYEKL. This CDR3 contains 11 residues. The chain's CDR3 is CASSQTKKLFF. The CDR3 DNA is TGCGCCAGCAGCCAGACTAAAAAACTGTTTTTT.

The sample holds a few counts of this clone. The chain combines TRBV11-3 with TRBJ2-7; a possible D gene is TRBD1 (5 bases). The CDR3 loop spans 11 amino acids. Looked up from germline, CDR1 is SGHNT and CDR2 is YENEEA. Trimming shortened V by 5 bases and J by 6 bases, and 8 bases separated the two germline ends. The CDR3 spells CASSIGAEQYF. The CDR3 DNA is TGTGCCAGCAGCATAGGGGCCGAGCAGTACTTC.

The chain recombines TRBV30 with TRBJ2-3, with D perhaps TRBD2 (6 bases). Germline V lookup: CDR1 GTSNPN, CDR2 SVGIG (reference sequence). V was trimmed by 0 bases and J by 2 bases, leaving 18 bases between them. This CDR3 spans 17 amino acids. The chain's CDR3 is CAWSVGRLVSPTDTQYF. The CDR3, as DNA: TGTGCCTGGAGTGTAGGGAGACTAGTTAGTCCCACAGATACGCAGTATTTT.

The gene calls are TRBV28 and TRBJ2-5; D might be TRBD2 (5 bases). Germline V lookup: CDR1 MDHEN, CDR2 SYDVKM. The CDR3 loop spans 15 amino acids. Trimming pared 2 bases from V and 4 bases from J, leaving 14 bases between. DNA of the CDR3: TGTGCCAGCAGTTTAGGTGAGCGGCCCGGAGAGACCCAGTACTTC. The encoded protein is CASSLGERPGETQYF.

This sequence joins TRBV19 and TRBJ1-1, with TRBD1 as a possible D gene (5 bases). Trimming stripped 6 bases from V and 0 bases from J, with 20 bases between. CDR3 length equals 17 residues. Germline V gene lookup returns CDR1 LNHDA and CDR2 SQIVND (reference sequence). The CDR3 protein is CASSPRGEPGLNTEAFF. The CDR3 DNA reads TGTGCCAGTAGCCCGAGAGGCGAGCCAGGGCTGAACACTGAAGCTTTCTTT.

As DNA, the CDR3 is TGTGCCAGCAGTTTCAGGGGCGCGGAGACCCAGTACTTC. Amino acids: CASSFRGAETQYF. J is TRBJ2-5 and V is TRBV12-3 or TRBV12-4; D perhaps matches TRBD1 (6 bases). This CDR3 has 13 amino acids. V was cut by 3 bases and J by 5 bases, with 10 bases left in between.

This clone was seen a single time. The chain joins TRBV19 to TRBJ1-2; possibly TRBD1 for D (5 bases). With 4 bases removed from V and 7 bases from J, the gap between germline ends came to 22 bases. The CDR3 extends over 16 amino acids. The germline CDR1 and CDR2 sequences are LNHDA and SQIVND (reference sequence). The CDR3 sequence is CASSTQPLQGGGGYTF. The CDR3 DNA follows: TGTGCCAGTAGTACTCAACCCCTTCAGGGAGGTGGTGGCTACACCTTC.

The CDR3 nucleotides read TGTGCCAGTAAAACCCGAGCAGCGGTATATGGCTACACCTTC. Translating gives CASKTRAAVYGYTF. The J gene is TRBJ1-2, the V gene TRBV27, with D hard to call. The CDR3 is made up of 14 amino acids. Germline loops: CDR1 MNHEY, CDR2 SMNVEV (reference sequence). V was cut by 9 bases and J by 5 bases, with 19 bases left in between.

The CDR3 loop reads CASSIGQGWNYGYTF. As DNA, the CDR3 is TGTGCCAGTAGTATAGGCCAGGGTTGGAACTATGGCTACACCTTC. This chain connects TRBV19 to TRBJ1-2; D is possibly TRBD1 (5 bases). The CDR3 is made up of 15 amino acids. Per germline, CDR1 LNHDA and CDR2 SQIVND (reference sequence). V gave up 1 base and J gave up 2 bases, with 11 bases separating them.

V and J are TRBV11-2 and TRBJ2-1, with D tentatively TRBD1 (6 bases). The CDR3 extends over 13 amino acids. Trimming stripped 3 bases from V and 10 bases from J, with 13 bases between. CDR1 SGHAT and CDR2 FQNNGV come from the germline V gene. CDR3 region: CASSLRQVEEQFF. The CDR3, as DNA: TGTGCCAGCAGCTTGCGACAGGTTGAAGAGCAGTTCTTC. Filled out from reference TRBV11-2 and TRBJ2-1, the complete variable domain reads EAGVAQSPRYKIIEKRQSVAFWCNPISGHATLYWYQQILGQGPKLLIQFQNNGVVDDSQLPKDRFSAERLKGVDSTLKIQPAKLEDSAVYLCASSLRQVEEQFFGPGTRLTVL.

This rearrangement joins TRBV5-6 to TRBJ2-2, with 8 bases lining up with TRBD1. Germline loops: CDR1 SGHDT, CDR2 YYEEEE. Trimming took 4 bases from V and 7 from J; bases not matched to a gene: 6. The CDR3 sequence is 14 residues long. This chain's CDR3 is CASSRTGWNGELFF. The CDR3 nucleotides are TGTGCCAGCAGCCGGACAGGGTGGAACGGGGAGCTGTTTTTT.

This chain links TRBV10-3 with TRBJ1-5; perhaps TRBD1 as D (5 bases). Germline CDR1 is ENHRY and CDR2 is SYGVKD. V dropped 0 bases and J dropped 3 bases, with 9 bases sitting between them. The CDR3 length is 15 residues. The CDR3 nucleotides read TGTGCCATCAGTGAGTCGGGGCAGTTCAATCAGCCCCAGCATTTT. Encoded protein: CAISESGQFNQPQHF.

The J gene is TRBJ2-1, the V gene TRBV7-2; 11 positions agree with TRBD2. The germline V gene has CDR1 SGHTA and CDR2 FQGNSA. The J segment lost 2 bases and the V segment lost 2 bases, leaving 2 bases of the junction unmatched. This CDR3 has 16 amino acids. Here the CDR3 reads CASSLTSGGTYNEQFF. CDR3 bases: TGTGCCAGCAGCTTAACTAGCGGGGGAACCTACAATGAGCAGTTCTTC.

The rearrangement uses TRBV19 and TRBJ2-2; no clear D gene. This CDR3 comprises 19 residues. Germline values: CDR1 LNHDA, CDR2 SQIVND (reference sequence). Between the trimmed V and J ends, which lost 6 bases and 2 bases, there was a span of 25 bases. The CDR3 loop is CASSHYNNPQVTNTGELFF. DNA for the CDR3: TGTGCCAGTAGCCATTACAACAACCCCCAGGTTACTAACACCGGGGAGCTGTTTTTT.

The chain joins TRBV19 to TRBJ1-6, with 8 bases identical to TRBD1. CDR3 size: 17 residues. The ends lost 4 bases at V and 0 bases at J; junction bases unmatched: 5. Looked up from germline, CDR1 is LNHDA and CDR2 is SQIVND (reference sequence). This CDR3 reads CASSTRQGSSYNSPLHF. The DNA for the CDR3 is TGTGCCAGTAGTACCCGACAGGGGAGCTCCTATAATTCACCCCTCCACTTT. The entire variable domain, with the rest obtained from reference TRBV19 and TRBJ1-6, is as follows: DGGITQSPKYLFRKEGQNVTLSCEQNLNHDAMYWYRQDPGQGLRLIYYSQIVNDFQKGDIAEGYSVSREKKESFPLTVTSAQKNPTAFYLCASSTRQGSSYNSPLHFGNGTRLTVT.

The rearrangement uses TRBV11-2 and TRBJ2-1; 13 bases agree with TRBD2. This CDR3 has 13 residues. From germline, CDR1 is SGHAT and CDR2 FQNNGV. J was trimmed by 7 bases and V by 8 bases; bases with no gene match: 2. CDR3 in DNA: TGTGCCAGCGGACTAGCGGGGGTTAATGAGCAGTTCTTC. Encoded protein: CASGLAGVNEQFF.

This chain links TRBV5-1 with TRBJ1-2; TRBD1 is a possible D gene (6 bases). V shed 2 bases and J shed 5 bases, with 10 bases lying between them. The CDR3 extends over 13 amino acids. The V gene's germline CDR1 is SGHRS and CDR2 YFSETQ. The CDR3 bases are TGCGCCAGCAGCTTAGGGGGTGATTATGGCTACACCTTC. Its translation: CASSLGGDYGYTF.